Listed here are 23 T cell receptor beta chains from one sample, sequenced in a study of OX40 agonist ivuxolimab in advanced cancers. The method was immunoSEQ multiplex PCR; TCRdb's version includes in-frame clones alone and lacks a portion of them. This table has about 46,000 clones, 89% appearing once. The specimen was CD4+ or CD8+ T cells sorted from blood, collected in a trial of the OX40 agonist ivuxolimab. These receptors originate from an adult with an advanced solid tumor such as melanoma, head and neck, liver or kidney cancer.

The CDR3 DNA reads as TGTGCCAGCCCGAGGCTTGATAGCAATCAGCCCCAGCATTTT. Translating it yields CASPRLDSNQPQHF. This rearrangement joins TRBV6-4 to TRBJ1-5; D unclear. The CDR3 has 14 amino acids. In germline, CDR1 is MRHNA, CDR2 SNTAGT. Deletions cut 8 bases from V and 0 bases from J, with 11 bases between.

The CDR3 loop reads CASSYGRTEAFF. The CDR3 DNA sequence: TGTGCCAGCAGTTACGGCCGAACTGAAGCTTTCTTT. V gene TRBV5-6 combines with J gene TRBJ1-1, with D hard to call. V was shortened by 5 bases and J by 5 bases, with 10 bases between the two germline ends. Germline CDR1 SGHDT, CDR2 YYEEEE. This CDR3 comprises 12 residues. Variable domain in full (rest from reference TRBV5-6 and TRBJ1-1): DAGVTQSPTHLIKTRGQQVTLRCSPKSGHDTVSWYQQALGQGPQFIFQYYEEEERQRGNFPDRFSGHQFPNYSSELNVNALLLGDSALYLCASSYGRTEAFFGQGTRLTVV.

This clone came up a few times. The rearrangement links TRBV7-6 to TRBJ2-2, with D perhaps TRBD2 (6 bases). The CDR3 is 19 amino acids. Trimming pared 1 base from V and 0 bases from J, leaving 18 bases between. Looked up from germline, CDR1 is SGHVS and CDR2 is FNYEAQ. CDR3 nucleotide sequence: TGTGCCAGCAGCTTAGTCTACAAAACGGGAGACCCGAACACCGGGGAGCTGTTTTTT. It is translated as CASSLVYKTGDPNTGELFF.

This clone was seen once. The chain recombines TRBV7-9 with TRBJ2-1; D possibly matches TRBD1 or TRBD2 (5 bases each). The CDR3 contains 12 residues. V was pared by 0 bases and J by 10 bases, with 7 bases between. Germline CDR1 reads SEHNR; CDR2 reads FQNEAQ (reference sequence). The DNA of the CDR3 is TGTGCCAGCAGCTTAGCAAGGGACGAGCAGTTCTTC. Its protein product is CASSLARDEQFF.

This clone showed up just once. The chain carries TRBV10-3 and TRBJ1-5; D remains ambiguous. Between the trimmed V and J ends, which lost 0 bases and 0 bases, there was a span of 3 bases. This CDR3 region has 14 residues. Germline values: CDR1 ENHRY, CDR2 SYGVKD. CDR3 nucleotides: TGTGCCATCAGTGAGTCGGGTAGCAATCAGCCCCAGCATTTT. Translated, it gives CAISESGSNQPQHF.

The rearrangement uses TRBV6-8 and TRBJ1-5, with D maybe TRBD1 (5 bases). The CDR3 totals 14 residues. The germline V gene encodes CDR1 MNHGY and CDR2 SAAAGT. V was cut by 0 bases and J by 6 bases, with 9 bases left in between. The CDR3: CASSYSGGVQPQHF. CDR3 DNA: TGTGCCAGCAGTTACTCCGGGGGGGTTCAGCCCCAGCATTTT.

CDR3 DNA sequence: TGTGCCAGCAGCCAAGGGACAGCTGAGTCCTACGAGCAGTACTTC. It translates to CASSQGTAESYEQYF. The chain recombines TRBV11-3 with TRBJ2-7; 7 nucleotides match TRBD1. V shed 5 bases and J 1 base; nucleotides not matched to a gene: 8. Germline V lookup: CDR1 SGHNT, CDR2 YENEEA. CDR3 size: 15 residues. The whole variable domain, remainder taken from reference TRBV11-3 and TRBJ2-7, is EAGVVQSPRYKIIEKKQPVAFWCNPISGHNTLYWYLQNLGQGPELLIRYENEEAVDDSQLPKDRFSAERLKGVDSTLKIQPAELGDSAVYLCASSQGTAESYEQYFGPGTRLTVT.

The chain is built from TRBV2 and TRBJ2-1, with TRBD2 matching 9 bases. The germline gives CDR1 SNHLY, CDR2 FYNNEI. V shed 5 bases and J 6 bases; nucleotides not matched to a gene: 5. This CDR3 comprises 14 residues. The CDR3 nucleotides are TGTGCCAGCAGTCTAGGAGCGGGGGGCAATGAGCAGTTCTTC. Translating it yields CASSLGAGGNEQFF.

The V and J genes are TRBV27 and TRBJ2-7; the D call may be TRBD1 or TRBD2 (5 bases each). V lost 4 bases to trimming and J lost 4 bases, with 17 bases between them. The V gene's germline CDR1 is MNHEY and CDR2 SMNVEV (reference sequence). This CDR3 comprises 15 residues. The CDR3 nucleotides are TGTGCCAGCAGTTCCCCCGGGACGGCAGCGTACGAGCAGTACTTC. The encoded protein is CASSSPGTAAYEQYF.

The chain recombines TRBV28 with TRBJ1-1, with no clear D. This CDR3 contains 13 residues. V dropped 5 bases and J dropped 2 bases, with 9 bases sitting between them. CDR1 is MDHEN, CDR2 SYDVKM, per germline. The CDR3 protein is CASSEVLNTEAFF. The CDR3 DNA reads TGTGCCAGCAGTGAAGTCTTAAACACTGAAGCTTTCTTT.

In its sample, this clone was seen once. The CDR3 spells CASSEWDRPTGLAGLSSYEQYF. DNA of the CDR3: TGTGCCAGCAGCGAATGGGACAGGCCAACGGGACTAGCGGGGTTGAGCTCCTACGAGCAGTACTTC. The genes are TRBV6-1 and TRBJ2-7, with TRBD2 identical over 13 bases. The CDR3 runs 22 residues. The germline gives CDR1 MNHNS, CDR2 SASEGT. Unmatched junction bases numbered 23, after V lost 6 bases and J lost 0 bases.

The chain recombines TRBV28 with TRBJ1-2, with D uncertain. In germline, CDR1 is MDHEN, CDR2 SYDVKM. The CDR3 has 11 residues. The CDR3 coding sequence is TGTGGGGTGTCGGAGAACTATGGCTACACCTTC. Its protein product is CGVSENYGYTF.

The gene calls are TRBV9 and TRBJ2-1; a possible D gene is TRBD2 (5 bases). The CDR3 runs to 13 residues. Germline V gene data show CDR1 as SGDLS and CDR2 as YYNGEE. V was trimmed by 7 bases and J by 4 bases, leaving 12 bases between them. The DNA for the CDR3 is TGTGCCAGCGGGATTAGCGCGTACAATGAGCAGTTCTTC. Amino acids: CASGISAYNEQFF.

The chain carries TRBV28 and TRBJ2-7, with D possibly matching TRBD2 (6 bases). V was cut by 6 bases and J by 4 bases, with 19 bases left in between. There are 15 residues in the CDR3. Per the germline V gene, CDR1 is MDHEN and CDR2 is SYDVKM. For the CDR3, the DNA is TGTGCCAGCAGCTGGCGGGGACCCCTGGGTTACGAGCAGTACTTC. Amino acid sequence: CASSWRGPLGYEQYF.

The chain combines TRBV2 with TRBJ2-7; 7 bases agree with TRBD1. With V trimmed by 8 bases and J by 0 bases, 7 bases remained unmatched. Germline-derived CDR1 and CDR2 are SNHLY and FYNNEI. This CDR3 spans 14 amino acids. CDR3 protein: CASRRDSSSYEQYF. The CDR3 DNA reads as TGTGCCAGCCGAAGGGACAGCAGCTCCTACGAGCAGTACTTC.

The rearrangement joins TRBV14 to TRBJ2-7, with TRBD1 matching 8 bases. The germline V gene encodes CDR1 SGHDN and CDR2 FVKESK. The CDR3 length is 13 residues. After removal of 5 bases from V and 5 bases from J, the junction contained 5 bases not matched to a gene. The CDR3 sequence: CASSRTGFDEQYF. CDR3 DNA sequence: TGTGCCAGCAGCAGGACAGGGTTTGACGAGCAGTACTTC.

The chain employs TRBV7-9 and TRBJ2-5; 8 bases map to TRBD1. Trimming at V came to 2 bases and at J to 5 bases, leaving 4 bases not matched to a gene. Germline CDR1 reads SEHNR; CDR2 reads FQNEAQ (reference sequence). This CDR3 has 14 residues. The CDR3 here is CASSLTGGRETQYF. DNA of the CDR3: TGTGCCAGCAGCTTAACAGGGGGGCGGGAGACCCAGTACTTC.

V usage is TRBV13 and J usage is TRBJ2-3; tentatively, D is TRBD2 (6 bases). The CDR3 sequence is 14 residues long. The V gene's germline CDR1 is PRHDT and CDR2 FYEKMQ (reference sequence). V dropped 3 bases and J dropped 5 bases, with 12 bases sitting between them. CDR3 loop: CASSLEGRGDTQYF. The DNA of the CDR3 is TGTGCCAGCAGCTTGGAGGGCCGGGGAGATACGCAGTATTTT.

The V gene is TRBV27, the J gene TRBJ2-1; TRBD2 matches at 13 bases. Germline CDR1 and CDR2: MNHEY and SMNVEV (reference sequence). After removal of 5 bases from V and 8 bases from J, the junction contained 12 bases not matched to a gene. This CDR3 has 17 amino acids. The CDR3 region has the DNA TGTGCCAGCAGTCCGATTACGACAGGGACTAGCGGGGATGAGCAGTTCTTC. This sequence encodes CASSPITTGTSGDEQFF.

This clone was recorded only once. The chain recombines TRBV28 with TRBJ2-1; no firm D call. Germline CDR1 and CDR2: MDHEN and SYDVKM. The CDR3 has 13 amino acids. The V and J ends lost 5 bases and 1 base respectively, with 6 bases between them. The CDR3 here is CASSHISYNEQFF. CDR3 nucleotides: TGTGCCAGCAGTCATATTTCCTACAATGAGCAGTTCTTC.

This CDR3 is CASSPGAGGTYEQYF. The CDR3 bases are TGTGCCAGCAGTCCCGGGGCGGGAGGGACCTACGAGCAGTACTTC. This chain connects TRBV27 to TRBJ2-7, with 9 bases lining up with TRBD2. Germline trimming cut 5 bases from V and 2 bases from J; bases unmatched to any gene: 7. This CDR3 has 15 amino acids. CDR1 MNHEY and CDR2 SMNVEV come from the germline V gene (reference sequence).

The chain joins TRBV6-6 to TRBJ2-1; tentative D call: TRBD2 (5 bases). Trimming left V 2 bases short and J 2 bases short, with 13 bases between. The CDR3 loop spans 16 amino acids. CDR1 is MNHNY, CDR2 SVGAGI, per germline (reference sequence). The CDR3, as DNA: TGTGCCAGCAGTTACGAGGGCGGTGGCCCCTACAATGAGCAGTTCTTC. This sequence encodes CASSYEGGGPYNEQFF.

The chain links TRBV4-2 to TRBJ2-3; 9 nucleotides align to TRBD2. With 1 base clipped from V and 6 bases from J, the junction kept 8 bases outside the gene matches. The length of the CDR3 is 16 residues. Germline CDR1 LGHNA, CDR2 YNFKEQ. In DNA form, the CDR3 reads TGTGCCAGCAGCCAAGTACGGCGGGAGGGCCAGGATACGCAGTATTTT. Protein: CASSQVRREGQDTQYF.